What follows are 27 T cell receptor beta chains derived from one specimen sequenced in a study of blood T cell repertoires in COVID-19. Sequencing was performed with immunoSEQ multiplex PCR; in TCRdb, only in-frame clones are kept and a portion is missing. Among around 300,000 clones listed, roughly nine tenths were seen once. Sample: PBMCs or T cells enriched from blood (not recorded which). Receptor source: a woman aged 18-29 years who had recovered from COVID-19.

The rearrangement uses TRBV2 and TRBJ1-5, with D perhaps TRBD1 (6 bases). This CDR3 has 15 residues. Germline V CDR1 and CDR2: SNHLY, FYNNEI. V was clipped by 1 base and J by 3 bases, with 10 bases between them. The CDR3 loop reads CASSEGQVDNQPQHF. Here the CDR3 DNA reads TGTGCCAGCAGTGAAGGACAGGTGGACAATCAGCCCCAGCATTTT. Full variable domain (remainder filled in from reference TRBV2 and TRBJ1-5): EPEVTQTPSHQVTQMGQEVILRCVPISNHLYFYWYRQILGQKVEFLVSFYNNEISEKSEIFDDQFSVERPDGSNFTLKIRSTKLEDSAMYFCASSEGQVDNQPQHFGDGTRLSIL.

V is TRBV10-3 and J is TRBJ2-7, with D unresolved. V lost 3 bases to trimming and J lost 10 bases, with 19 bases between them. Germline V gene sequence: CDR1 ENHRY, CDR2 SYGVKD. This CDR3 is 14 amino acids long. The CDR3 nucleotides read TGTGCCATCAGTGATTACCAAAGCTCCGAGAACCAGTACTTC. This gives the protein CAISDYQSSENQYF.

The V and J genes are TRBV28 and TRBJ2-2; D not resolved. Trimming shortened V by 3 bases and J by 2 bases, and 13 bases separated the two germline ends. The CDR3 consists of 16 residues. Germline V gene data show CDR1 as MDHEN and CDR2 as SYDVKM. The CDR3 coding sequence is TGTGCCAGCAGTTTTGAGGTGGCCAGCAACACCGGGGAGCTGTTTTTT. Protein: CASSFEVASNTGELFF.

The V gene is TRBV5-1, the J gene TRBJ2-3, with 10 bases fitting TRBD2. V lost 2 bases to trimming and J lost 1 base; unmatched junction nucleotides: 13. Germline assignment: CDR1 SGHRS and CDR2 YFSETQ. The CDR3 covers 19 residues. In DNA form, the CDR3 reads TGCGCCAGCAGCTTTCTAGCGGGGGCCATGCGACGGGGCACAGATACGCAGTATTTT. This gives the protein CASSFLAGAMRRGTDTQYF.

The chain couples TRBV6-5 to TRBJ2-7, with 11 nucleotides matching TRBD1. J was trimmed by 4 bases and V by 2 bases; bases with no gene match: 4. The CDR3 has 15 residues. Germline V gene lookup returns CDR1 MNHEY and CDR2 SVGAGI. The chain's CDR3 is CASSYTGQGAYEQYF. The CDR3, as DNA: TGTGCCAGCAGTTACACTGGACAGGGGGCATACGAGCAGTACTTC.

This chain connects TRBV4-2 to TRBJ1-5; D remains unclear. Trimming cost V 2 bases and J 2 bases, with 16 bases left between them. Germline V gene data show CDR1 as LGHNA and CDR2 as YNFKEQ. The CDR3 totals 17 residues. The chain's CDR3 is CASSQIFRGKGNQPQHF. The CDR3 DNA reads TGTGCCAGCAGCCAAATTTTTCGGGGAAAGGGCAATCAGCCCCAGCATTTT.

This chain connects TRBV11-1 to TRBJ1-6, with 8 bases aligning to TRBD1. Germline CDR1 SGHAT, CDR2 FQDESV (reference sequence). CDR3 length equals 16 residues. The J segment lost 8 bases and the V segment lost 7 bases, leaving 13 bases of the junction unmatched. CDR3 region: CASTSYPGGSDSPLHF. The CDR3 coding sequence is TGTGCCAGCACCTCCTATCCAGGGGGCTCGGATTCACCCCTCCACTTT.

The chain's CDR3 is CSVGASVGTDTQYF. CDR3 sequence (DNA): TGCAGCGTTGGGGCGTCAGTAGGCACAGATACGCAGTATTTT. V usage is TRBV29-1 and J usage is TRBJ2-3; D uncertain. The germline CDR1 and CDR2 sequences are SQVTM and ANQGSEA. V was cut by 4 bases and J by 1 base, with 12 bases left in between. This CDR3 is built from 14 residues.

This chain joins TRBV27 and TRBJ2-7; tentatively, D is TRBD1 (5 bases). The CDR3 is 15 residues long. Germline V gene data show CDR1 as MNHEY and CDR2 as SMNVEV (reference sequence). V lost 6 bases and J lost 1, with 16 bases in between. The CDR3 region is CASRASGPSSYEQYF. The CDR3, as DNA: TGTGCCAGCAGGGCCTCAGGGCCCTCGTCCTACGAGCAGTACTTC.

This clone was counted once. This chain uses TRBV27 with TRBJ2-5; weak D call: TRBD1 (6 bases). Germline values: CDR1 MNHEY, CDR2 SMNVEV (reference sequence). The CDR3 has 15 amino acids. V lost 2 bases, J lost 2 bases, and 12 bases lay in between. The CDR3 region has the DNA TGTGCCAGCAGTTTACTTGGACAGATTCAAGAGACCCAGTACTTC. Protein: CASSLLGQIQETQYF.

The rearrangement uses TRBV6-5 and TRBJ2-1; D not resolved. The CDR3 is made up of 13 amino acids. The germline V and J ends were trimmed by 5 bases and 5 bases, with 10 bases remaining between them. Germline V gives CDR1 MNHEY, CDR2 SVGAGI. The chain's CDR3 is CASSKNRNNEQFF. The CDR3 region has the DNA TGTGCCAGCAGTAAAAACAGAAACAATGAGCAGTTCTTC.

The genes are TRBV7-8 and TRBJ1-2; D ambiguous. This CDR3 comprises 15 residues. Germline values: CDR1 SGHVS, CDR2 FQNEAQ. Deletions cut 5 bases from V and 4 bases from J, with 17 bases between. The CDR3 sequence is CASSPGSRSFYGYTF. The CDR3 coding sequence is TGTGCCAGCAGCCCCGGGAGCCGGTCCTTCTATGGCTACACCTTC.

The J gene is TRBJ1-1, the V gene TRBV12-2; the table's D call TRBD1 went unverified against the DNA. TRBV12-2 is a recognized pseudogene. The length of the CDR3 is 13 residues. CDR3: CASRRTGAWLAFF. For the CDR3, the DNA is TGTGCAAGTCGCCGGACAGGGGCTTGGTTGGCTTTCTTT.

The rearrangement links TRBV4-2 to TRBJ2-5, with 12 positions matching TRBD2. Germline loops: CDR1 LGHNA, CDR2 YNFKEQ. Trimming cost V 2 bases and J 4 bases; bases outside gene matches: 8. The CDR3 sequence is 17 residues long. The DNA of the CDR3 is TGTGCCAGCAGCCAACCGAAAGGACTAGCGGGGTCAGAGACCCAGTACTTC. This translates into CASSQPKGLAGSETQYF.

This chain joins TRBV2 and TRBJ1-1; 9 bases match TRBD1. Looked up from germline, CDR1 is SNHLY and CDR2 is FYNNEI. V shed 7 bases and J 6 bases; nucleotides not matched to a gene: 6. CDR3 size: 13 residues. This chain's CDR3 is CASMRTGASEAFF. CDR3 in DNA: TGTGCCAGCATGAGGACAGGGGCTTCTGAAGCTTTCTTT.

The chain couples TRBV6-7 to TRBJ1-5, with TRBD1 matching 9 bases. TRBV6-7 is an ORF, with its function uncertain. Trimming cost V 2 bases and J 2 bases; bases outside gene matches: 16. This CDR3 has 20 amino acids. The CDR3 sequence is CASSYPVPPGQGRGNQPQHF. CDR3 in DNA: TGTGCCAGCAGTTACCCCGTTCCCCCGGGACAGGGTAGGGGCAATCAGCCCCAGCATTTT.

The V gene is TRBV10-1, the J gene TRBJ1-1; D remains ambiguous. Deletions cut 1 base from V and 10 bases from J, with 16 bases between. The germline V gene has CDR1 WNHNN and CDR2 SYGVQD (reference sequence). The CDR3 length is 14 residues. CDR3 sequence: CASSEFISGNRAFF. CDR3 bases: TGCGCCAGCAGTGAGTTTATTTCCGGTAACCGAGCTTTCTTT.

CDR3 bases: TGCACCAGCAGCCCCAAGCCCAAAGGGGGACAGTATACTAGCACAGATACGCAGTATTTT. It is translated as CTSSPKPKGGQYTSTDTQYF. The genes are TRBV1 and TRBJ2-3; the DNA was not compared with TRBD1, the D call given in the table. TRBV1 is annotated as a pseudogene. CDR3 length: 20 residues.

The rearrangement links TRBV10-3 to TRBJ1-2, with D unclear. V was shortened by 4 bases and J by 6 bases, with 12 bases between the two germline ends. This CDR3 is built from 13 residues. CDR1 and CDR2 from the germline V gene are ENHRY and SYGVKD. The DNA for the CDR3 is TGTGCCATCAGTGCCCGTGAAGGAGATGGCTACACCTTC. Its translation: CAISAREGDGYTF.

This sequence joins TRBV2 and TRBJ1-2, with 10 bases that match TRBD1. This CDR3 region has 16 residues. Germline assignment: CDR1 SNHLY and CDR2 FYNNEI. The V gene end was trimmed by 6 bases and the J gene end by 3 bases; junction bases not matched to a gene: 10. CDR3 sequence (DNA): TGTGCCAGCAGAGGAGGACAGGGGGTTTCGTACTATGGCTACACCTTC. This sequence encodes CASRGGQGVSYYGYTF.

The V call is TRBV9, the J call TRBJ2-2, with TRBD2 matching 8 bases. Germline values: CDR1 SGDLS, CDR2 YYNGEE. The V gene end was trimmed by 5 bases and the J gene end by 1 base; junction bases not matched to a gene: 7. The length of the CDR3 is 16 residues. The CDR3 nucleotides are TGTGCCAGCAGTCCACCGGGACTAGAGAACACCGGGGAGCTGTTTTTT. As protein: CASSPPGLENTGELFF.

CDR3 DNA: TGTGCCACCTTAGACAGCGACGATTCACCCCTCCACTTT. Translating gives CATLDSDDSPLHF. The J gene is TRBJ1-6, the V gene TRBV19; possibly TRBD1 for D (5 bases). Germline lookup yields CDR1 LNHDA and CDR2 SQIVND (reference sequence). Trimming stripped 10 bases from V and 8 bases from J, with 15 bases between. The CDR3 is 13 amino acids.

The chain combines TRBV19 with TRBJ1-4; unclear D gene. CDR1 LNHDA and CDR2 SQIVND come from the germline V gene (reference sequence). Trimming cost V 6 bases and J 8 bases, with 16 bases left between them. This CDR3 region has 14 residues. CDR3 in DNA: TGTGCCAGTAGCCCGGAGGGAGGGCGAGAAAAACTGTTTTTT. Translation: CASSPEGGREKLFF.

The rearrangement joins TRBV29-1 to TRBJ2-7; 7 positions match TRBD1. The CDR3 consists of 11 residues. Looked up from germline, CDR1 is SQVTM and CDR2 is ANQGSEA. The junction had 2 bases not matched to a gene; V was cut back by 3 bases and J by 6 bases. The CDR3 protein is CSVDKGAEQYF. Here the CDR3 DNA reads TGCAGCGTTGACAAGGGGGCCGAGCAGTACTTC.

V is TRBV3-1 (or the pseudogene TRBV3-2) and J is TRBJ2-1; TRBD1 aligns across 7 bases. This CDR3 has 15 amino acids. J gave up 5 bases and V 0 bases, and 4 bases lay outside the gene matches. Germline V gene lookup returns CDR1 LGHDT and CDR2 YNNKEL (reference sequence). CDR3: CASSQEGQSHNEQFF. The CDR3 DNA follows: TGTGCCAGCAGCCAAGAGGGACAGAGCCACAATGAGCAGTTCTTC.

The chain's CDR3 is CASSIGYGGAGYTF. DNA of the CDR3: TGTGCCAGTAGTATAGGTTATGGAGGGGCCGGCTACACCTTC. The chain employs TRBV19 and TRBJ1-2; TRBD1 is a possible D gene (5 bases). This CDR3 is built from 14 residues. Germline lookup yields CDR1 LNHDA and CDR2 SQIVND (reference sequence). V dropped 1 base and J dropped 8 bases, with 14 bases sitting between them.

In its sample, this clone was seen once. The chain uses TRBV28 and TRBJ2-2; TRBD1 matches 9 bases. The V gene's germline CDR1 is MDHEN and CDR2 SYDVKM. The J segment lost 5 bases and the V segment lost 5 bases, leaving 15 bases of the junction unmatched. The CDR3 runs to 18 residues. The CDR3 loop is CASSHGIAWTGVTGELFF. CDR3 DNA sequence: TGTGCCAGCAGTCATGGTATCGCCTGGACAGGGGTAACCGGGGAGCTGTTTTTT.